One T cell receptor (beta chain) is described in this entry. Its specificity is not known. Both 60 Vbeta primers and 13 Jbeta primers went into the PCR. In the source study's methods: An analysis performed later counted 75 million to 80 million unique TCR beta chains (roughly 10 million of them shared). TCRdb's table, derived via immunoSEQ multiplex PCR, lists solely in-frame clones and lacks some. V, J and clone size derive from that table, while D and trimming were established from the DNA sequence. Here the sample spans about 120,000 clones, 65% being singletons. This sample was taken from a study of cytomegalovirus exposure and HLA in healthy donors. Study context: Clustering assigned around 77% of the approximately 370 genotyped donors to the Caucasian-associated ancestry cluster.

From germline, CDR1 is SNHLY and CDR2 FYNNEI. Trimming took 4 bases from V and 4 from J; bases not matched to a gene: 3. There are 14 residues in the CDR3. Study-level points and caveats: HLA allele associations emerged for around 15,000 TCR beta sequences in a later analysis, at 0.05 false discovery rate. TCR beta sequences reportedly predicted the HLA-A and HLA-B alleles of most subjects accurately.

This TCR was recovered from a woman aged 40 to 50 in good health and CMV-seropositive. The chain joins TRBV2 to TRBJ1-5, with TRBD1 matching 8 bases. Sequencing was performed on PBMCs. CDR3 in DNA: TGTGCCAGCAGTGGACAGGGGCCGAATCAGCCCCAGCATTTT. Translated, it gives CASSGQGPNQPQHF.